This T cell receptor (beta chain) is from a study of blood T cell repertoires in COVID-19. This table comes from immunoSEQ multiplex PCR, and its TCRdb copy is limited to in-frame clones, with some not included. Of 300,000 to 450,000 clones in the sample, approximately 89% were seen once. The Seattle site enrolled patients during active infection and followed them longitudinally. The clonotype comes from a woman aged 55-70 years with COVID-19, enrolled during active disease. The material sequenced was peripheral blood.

The CDR3 DNA reads as TGTGCCAGCAGTTACGGGAGCGGGGGGGTCAATGAGCAGTTCTTC. As protein: CASSYGSGGVNEQFF. This chain connects TRBV6-6 to TRBJ2-1; 10 bases line up with TRBD2. Germline V gives CDR1 MNHNY, CDR2 SVGAGI (reference sequence). This CDR3 comprises 15 residues. J lost 6 bases, V lost 2 bases, and 4 bases had no gene match.